The present entry profiles one T cell receptor (beta chain) with its context. The clone's antigen remains unknown. The record has no base qualities; no much larger clone is one base away. The sample's time point label is to be understood as: about 28 days (+/-7) after the second vaccine dose. AZD1222 recipients with second doses at about 4 weeks or about 12 weeks were pooled, because spike-specific TCR depth and breadth did not differ between schedules. Vaccinee samples came from UK trials COV001 and COV002, including a single-blind randomized controlled phase 2/3 trial of AZD1222 (ChAdOx1 nCoV-19) in healthy adults. For TCRbeta chain sequencing, PBMC samples from trial participants were taken at day 0 and at day 28 after the second dose. The source of the sample is a study of T cell responses to AZD1222 COVID-19 vaccine (dated by TCRdb to the early 2020s). Regarding the study in general: A total of 233 trial participants underwent TCR sequencing, of whom some 210 received two doses of AZD1222 and about 26 received two doses of the MenACWY control vaccine. Trial participants were enrolled into age subgroups of 18-55, 56-69 and 70-plus years, which contained about 150, 27 and 61 TCR-sequenced participants, respectively. What the work shows at the level of the full study, not this receptor alone: Nearly half of unique spike-specific TCRs reportedly recognized epitopes outside regions mutated in the B.1.351 and B.1.1.7 variants. In the small 56-69-year group, the increase in depth fell short of significance, most likely because of low power. Spike-specific TCR breadth and depth rose significantly after two AZD1222 doses compared with day 0 and with MenACWY recipients. Conclusions about previously exposed vaccinees are limited because only six or seven AZD1222 recipients were SARS-CoV-2 seropositive at baseline. Participants were mostly white British and included more females than males, and it was suggested by the authors that clonal diversity may have been underestimated. Because no day 14 peak-response samples were available, the repertoires could be characterized only after the peak T cell response. The whole spike protein was spanned by vaccine-associated CD4 TCRs, and dominant responses were seen in regions 160-218 and 743-854.

The CDR3 regions of human TCRbeta chains were analyzed by immunosequencing. Per the source publication's procedure: Repertoire TCRs were matched against a reference library of SARS-CoV-2-specific TCRs generated with the MIRA antigen-specificity platform. Breadth meant the fraction of unique TCRs that were SARS-CoV-2-associated, whereas depth meant the fraction of total T cells that were SARS-CoV-2-associated. Using the MIRA data, each spike-specific TCR was mapped to the spike region that the TCR reacts to and placed in a CD4 or CD8 class. Log10-transformed breadth and depth values were compared by one-way ANOVA with Sidak's multiple comparisons tests. TCRdb limited this immuneACCESS table to in-frame rearrangements with V and J called. A share of clones is missing; checked studies link under half to unresolved V genes, and the rest is unexplained. From that table come the V and J calls and clone size; the DNA was used to work out D and trimming. In all, the sample holds about 56,000 clones, and approximately 80% of those were seen once. Less than 5% of the sample lies in the top ten.

The CDR3 numbers 13 residues from cysteine through phenylalanine. Solely the CDR3 DNA is kept, with 39 bases framed from the first base. Ends trimmed: V by 7 bases, J by 3 bases; bases unmatched to a gene: 5. Looking up the germline V gene yields CDR1 SQVTM and CDR2 ANQGSEA. The rearranged chain carries TRBV29-1 and TRBJ1-5; 8 bases in the middle match TRBD1. The TCR originated in an adult who received the AZD1222 COVID-19 vaccine. The material was peripheral blood, obtained 28 days after the second AZD1222 dose. The CDR3 sequence is CSARTGNNQPQHF. The DNA is TGCAGCGCACGGACAGGGAACAATCAGCCCCAGCATTTT.